This T cell receptor (beta chain) emerged from a study of cytomegalovirus exposure and HLA in healthy donors. Study-wide context: The same platform as the 650 to 700 first-cohort repertoires was used for the 110 or so validation repertoires, a later analysis reported.

TCRdb keeps only in-frame clones here, not all; method: immunoSEQ multiplex PCR. The table shows about 200,000 clones, with around nine tenths occurring only once. For this clone: Its antigen is still unknown.

Study results and caveats: There were fewer than 200 TCR beta chains listed as cytomegalovirus-associated. A few of the chains that were CMV-associated were confirmed in vitro to be specific for CMV antigens.

Germline-derived CDR1 and CDR2 are SGDLS and YYNGEE. The trim removed 4 bases at V and 5 bases at J, leaving 13 bases unmatched. This CDR3 contains 16 residues. The sample taken for sequencing was PBMCs. The gene calls are TRBV9 and TRBJ2-7, with 9 bases that match TRBD2. This TCR was sampled from a woman between 18 and 29 years old in good health and CMV-seropositive. CDR3 protein: CASSSRRAGGPHEQYF. The CDR3 DNA sequence: TGTGCCAGCAGCTCTAGAAGGGCGGGAGGGCCCCACGAGCAGTACTTC. Full variable domain (outside the CDR3, taken from reference TRBV9 and TRBJ2-7): DSGVTQTPKHLITATGQRVTLRCSPRSGDLSVYWYQQSLDQGLQFLIQYYNGEERAKGNILERFSAQQFPDLHSELNLSSLELGDSALYFCASSSRRAGGPHEQYFGPGTRLTVT.